Following are 8 T cell receptor beta chains from one sample sequenced in a study of blood T cells in healthy people across ages. A second PCR, run for about 7 to 11 cycles, used a sample-barcoded 5' primer plus a J-beta primer mix. TCRdb analysed the 5' RACE reads with MiXCR anew, one entry per CDR3 protein. In the table there are 1.4 million or so distinct CDR3 sequences, roughly two fifths of which are singletons. Sequenced material: blood. Every receptor here comes from a woman younger than 30 in good health.

The chain employs TRBV5-5 and TRBJ2-4; D possibly matches TRBD1 or TRBD2 (5 bases each). The better agreement between TRBJ2-7 and the DNA end casts doubt on the J call. The CDR3 covers 14 residues. Germline values: CDR1 SGHKS, CDR2 YYEKEE (reference sequence). The CDR3: CASSYGARAYEQYF. The CDR3 DNA sequence: TGTGCCAGCAGCTACGGGGCTCGGGCCTACGAGCAGTACTTC.

This clonotype was seen only a few times. The chain employs TRBV20-1 and TRBJ2-1, with 7 bases that match TRBD2. The germline V gene encodes CDR1 DFQATT and CDR2 SNEGSKA (reference sequence). The CDR3 runs 16 residues. Trimming removed 0 bases from V and 0 bases from J; junction bases left unmatched: 5. The CDR3 loop reads CSARDRRGSSYNEQFF. CDR3 sequence (DNA): TGCAGTGCTAGAGATAGGCGGGGGAGCTCCTACAATGAGCAGTTCTTC.

V gene TRBV5-1 combines with J gene TRBJ2-5; 7 bases are a match to TRBD1. This CDR3 is 13 amino acids long. CDR1 SGHRS and CDR2 YFSETQ come from the germline V gene. V shed 4 bases and J 4 bases; nucleotides not matched to a gene: 4. CDR3: CASSRGQPETQYF. The CDR3 nucleotides read TGCGCCAGCAGCCGGGGACAGCCAGAGACCCAGTACTTC.

This clonotype has more than one count but fewer than ten. This sequence joins TRBV9 and TRBJ1-1; tentative D call: TRBD1 (6 bases). The CDR3 is made up of 14 amino acids. The germline V gene encodes CDR1 SGDLS and CDR2 YYNGEE. With 2 bases removed from V and 4 bases from J, the gap between germline ends came to 12 bases. CDR3 protein: CASSVSGAFTEAFF. CDR3 bases: TGTGCCAGCAGCGTGTCGGGGGCTTTCACTGAAGCTTTCTTT. The full variable domain, in which reference TRBV9 and TRBJ1-1 provide the parts outside the CDR3, is DSGVTQTPKHLITATGQRVTLRCSPRSGDLSVYWYQQSLDQGLQFLIQYYNGEERAKGNILERFSAQQFPDLHSELNLSSLELGDSALYFCASSVSGAFTEAFFGQGTRLTVV.

There are many counts of this clonotype. V usage is TRBV29-1 and J usage is TRBJ1-2, with D hard to call. CDR3 size: 11 residues. Trimming removed 4 bases from V and 4 bases from J, with 7 bases in between. The V gene's germline CDR1 is SQVTM and CDR2 ANQGSEA. CDR3 residues: CSVGYSYGYTF. CDR3 DNA: TGCAGCGTTGGCTACAGCTATGGCTACACCTTC.

This clonotype has at least ten counts. The rearrangement joins TRBV7-2 to TRBJ2-1; D uncertain. The CDR3 runs 14 residues. The V end was cut by 5 bases, the J end by 4 bases, with 12 bases between. CDR1 and CDR2 (germline): SGHTA, FQGNSA. The CDR3 reads CASSPRTVYNEQFF. CDR3 sequence (DNA): TGTGCCAGCAGCCCGCGGACGGTTTACAATGAGCAGTTCTTC. Complete variable domain (other parts from reference TRBV7-2 and TRBJ2-1): GAGVSQSPSNKVTEKGKDVELRCDPISGHTALYWYRQSLGQGLEFLIYFQGNSAPDKSGLPSDRFSAERTGGSVSTLTIQRTQQEDSAVYLCASSPRTVYNEQFFGPGTRLTVL.

This clonotype was observed a few times. This chain joins TRBV4-3 and TRBJ2-3; D is unresolved. The CDR3 sequence is 15 residues long. Germline V lookup: CDR1 LGHNA, CDR2 YSLEER. Trimming stripped 0 bases from V and 0 bases from J, with 7 bases between. DNA for the CDR3: TGCGCCAGCAGCCAAGACGGGTGGAGCACAGATACGCAGTATTTT. This sequence encodes CASSQDGWSTDTQYF.

The chain employs TRBV30 and TRBJ2-7; weak D call: TRBD1 (7 bases). Trimming left V 3 bases short and J 0 bases short, with 9 bases between. Germline CDR1 reads GTSNPN; CDR2 reads SVGIG (reference sequence). The CDR3 contains 13 residues. Written as DNA, the CDR3 is TGTGCCTGGAGCAGGGGGGACTCCTACGAGCAGTACTTC. This encodes CAWSRGDSYEQYF.